This record concerns one T cell receptor beta chain sequence. The repertoire was sequenced with immunoSEQ multiplex PCR; TCRdb's copy has only in-frame clones and lacks some. The sample records more than 95,000 clones, roughly 84% being singletons. Trimming pared 12 bases from V and 0 bases from J, leaving 17 bases between. This CDR3 region has 16 residues. From germline, CDR1 is KGHDR and CDR2 SFDVKD. The sample is drawn from a study of control samples from healthy donors and cancer patients. This receptor was obtained from a man aged 35 to 55 in good health. The source material was blood. J is TRBJ2-6 and V is TRBV24-1, with D unresolved. This CDR3 is CAAAPTWSSGANVLTF. For the CDR3, the DNA is TGTGCCGCCGCCCCCACCTGGAGCTCTGGGGCCAACGTCCTGACTTTC.